This TCR beta chain was found in a study of a mutant IDH1 vaccine in newly diagnosed glioma. Study summary: Antecedent treatment encompassed radiotherapy, temozolomide, or their combination; the majority received both. Study observations and caveats: It seemed that pseudoprogression was not linked to changes in the top peripheral T cell clonotypes.

The repertoire was sequenced with immunoSEQ multiplex PCR; TCRdb's copy has only in-frame clones and lacks some. The repertoire holds 25,000 to 35,000 clones, with approximately 83% as singletons. As concerns this clone: Its cognate antigen is unknown.

Sample time point: week 47, end of study. Doses of 300 ug of mutant IDH1 20-mer peptide were given with topical imiquimod. The CDR3 sequence is 15 residues long. V shed 0 bases and J shed 2 bases, with 11 bases lying between them. The germline gives CDR1 SGDLS, CDR2 YYNGEE. The chain combines TRBV9 with TRBJ2-5, with D uncertain. Sequences were derived from PBMCs, sampled from a glioma patient whose treatment included an IDH1 peptide vaccine. This receptor was identified in a man aged 25 to 45 with glioma. Here the CDR3 DNA reads TGTGCCAGCAGCGTAGCGGCTAACCTACAAGAGACCCAGTACTTC. It translates to CASSVAANLQETQYF. Full variable domain (missing parts from reference TRBV9 and TRBJ2-5): DSGVTQTPKHLITATGQRVTLRCSPRSGDLSVYWYQQSLDQGLQFLIQYYNGEERAKGNILERFSAQQFPDLHSELNLSSLELGDSALYFCASSVAANLQETQYFGPGTRLLVL.